The clone carrying this T cell receptor (beta chain) was counted between two and nine times. Antigen: not known. Generated by immunoSEQ multiplex PCR, the TCRdb table keeps only in-frame clones and is missing some. The sample records approximately 140,000 clones, about 93% being singletons. Germline values: CDR1 WSHSY, CDR2 SAAADI. CDR3 length: 12 residues. V was pared by 9 bases and J by 8 bases, with 16 bases between. This sample is drawn from a study of T cell responses to AZD1222 COVID-19 vaccine. Points from the study as a whole: Mostly white British, mostly female donors; authors suggested clonal diversity may be underestimated.

Sequences were derived from peripheral blood, sampled on day 0 of AZD1222 vaccination. The chain couples TRBV10-2 to TRBJ1-2; D uncertain. The receptor's source is an adult in good health. In nucleotides, the CDR3 is TGCGCCAGTAGCGACCGCGGCCGGGGCTACACCTTC. This codes for CASSDRGRGYTF.